This T cell receptor beta chain was profiled in a study of T cells in Graves' hyperthyroidism and ophthalmopathy. This clonotype was seen at least ten times. Amplification of TCR beta CDR3 regions used RNA as the template. HTBI primers were the set used in a first-round RT-PCR of the TCR CDR3. One entry per CDR3 protein, called by TCRdb with MiXCR from the multiplex PCR reads. Here the sample spans about 840,000 distinct CDR3 sequences, about 38% being singletons. V dropped 5 bases and J dropped 5 bases, with 15 bases sitting between them. The CDR3 spans 14 residues. Based on clinical symptoms, serum thyroxine and TRAb, thyroid ultrasound and orbital computed tomography, diagnoses were reached. It was 10 ml of fresh peripheral blood that supplied the PBMCs.

The sequence came from a man younger than 35 with Graves' hyperthyroidism. The V gene is TRBV12-3 or TRBV12-4, the J gene TRBJ1-1; weak D call: TRBD1 (6 bases). Sequenced: blood. The CDR3 coding sequence is TGTGCCAGCAGTGAGGGGCAGGGGAGGACTGAAGCTTTCTTT. As protein: CASSEGQGRTEAFF.